The 8 T cell receptor beta chains below come from one sample, sequenced in a study of blood T cell repertoires in COVID-19. Sequenced by immunoSEQ multiplex PCR; TCRdb stores in-frame clones only, minus some. This repertoire shows approximately 280,000 clones, roughly 88% found once; its top ten account for about 11%. Sequencing was performed on peripheral blood. The receptors come from a woman in her seventies with acute or convalescent COVID-19.

This chain uses TRBV2 with TRBJ2-7, with TRBD2 matching 8 bases. The CDR3 consists of 19 residues. The V gene end was trimmed by 7 bases and the J gene end by 3 bases; junction bases not matched to a gene: 23. The germline CDR1 and CDR2 sequences are SNHLY and FYNNEI. The DNA for the CDR3 is TGTGCCAGCAATATCATTCCGGTATTCGGGACTAGACCCATCTACGAGCAGTACTTC. Encoded protein: CASNIIPVFGTRPIYEQYF.

The rearrangement links TRBV6-5 to TRBJ1-5, with TRBD1 matching over 9 bases. The CDR3 contains 15 residues. Germline V gene data show CDR1 as MNHEY and CDR2 as SVGAGI. Trimming at V came to 8 bases and at J to 5 bases, leaving 10 bases not matched to a gene. In nucleotides, the CDR3 is TGTGCCAGCGGAAGGACAGGGGTTGGCGATCAGCCCCAGCATTTT. Protein sequence: CASGRTGVGDQPQHF.

This chain uses TRBV5-4 with TRBJ1-2; 7 bases map to TRBD1. The CDR3 spans 12 residues. V lost 4 bases to trimming and J lost 8 bases; unmatched junction nucleotides: 5. The germline V gene encodes CDR1 SGHNT and CDR2 YYREEE (reference sequence). DNA for the CDR3: TGTGCCAGCAGCGACAGGGCCATAGGCTACACCTTC. Translated: CASSDRAIGYTF. The full variable domain, its missing parts supplied by reference TRBV5-4 and TRBJ1-2, is ETGVTQSPTHLIKTRGQQVTLRCSSQSGHNTVSWYQQALGQGPQFIFQYYREEENGRGNFPPRFSGLQFPNYSSELNVNALELDDSALYLCASSDRAIGYTFGSGTRLTVV.

V is TRBV12-3 or TRBV12-4 and J is TRBJ1-2, with unresolved D. The length of the CDR3 is 12 residues. V dropped 4 bases and J dropped 5 bases, with 8 bases sitting between them. The CDR3 is CASSSIQYGYTF. In nucleotides, the CDR3 is TGTGCCAGCAGTTCGATCCAGTATGGCTACACCTTC.

The V and J genes are TRBV4-1 and TRBJ2-3; 7 bases are shared with TRBD2. V was pared by 2 bases and J by 5 bases, with 13 bases of the junction left unmatched. The CDR3 covers 17 residues. Germline V gene sequence: CDR1 MGHRA, CDR2 YSYEKL. The CDR3 DNA is TGCGCCAGCAGCCAACTGGAGCGGGGACCGGGGAAAGATACGCAGTATTTT. Encoded protein: CASSQLERGPGKDTQYF.

V is TRBV2 and J is TRBJ1-5; 7 positions agree with TRBD1. Germline-derived CDR1 and CDR2 are SNHLY and FYNNEI. The CDR3 runs to 17 residues. With V trimmed by 6 bases and J by 0 bases, 11 bases remained unmatched. The CDR3 spells CASSGDRILTSNQPQHF. The CDR3 bases are TGTGCCAGCAGCGGGGACAGAATATTAACTAGCAATCAGCCCCAGCATTTT.

Written as DNA, the CDR3 is TGTGCCACCAGCAGTGAGGGTTATAGCAATCAGCCCCAGCATTTT. This translates into CATSSEGYSNQPQHF. The chain combines TRBV15 with TRBJ1-5, with D uncertain. Trimming stripped 3 bases from V and 0 bases from J, with 9 bases between. Germline CDR1 is LNHNV and CDR2 is YYDKDF (reference sequence). The CDR3 consists of 15 residues.

V usage is TRBV21-1 and J usage is TRBJ2-2; the D call in the table, TRBD2, was not verified against the DNA. TRBV21-1 is a pseudogene segment. The CDR3 contains 17 residues. CDR3 bases: TGTGCCAGCAGCACAAAGCTAGCGGGGGGTTTCACCGGGGAGCTGTTTTTT. Its translation: CASSTKLAGGFTGELFF.